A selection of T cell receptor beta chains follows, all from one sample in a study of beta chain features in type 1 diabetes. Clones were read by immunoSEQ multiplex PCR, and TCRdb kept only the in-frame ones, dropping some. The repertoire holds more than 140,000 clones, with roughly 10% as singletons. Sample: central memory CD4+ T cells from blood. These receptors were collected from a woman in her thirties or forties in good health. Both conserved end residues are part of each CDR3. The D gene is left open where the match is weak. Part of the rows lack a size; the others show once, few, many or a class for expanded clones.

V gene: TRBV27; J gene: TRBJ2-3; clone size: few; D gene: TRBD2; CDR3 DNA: TGTGCCAGCCGTTTCGGGGGGGAGGCAGATACGCAGTATTTT; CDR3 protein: CASRFGGEADTQYF
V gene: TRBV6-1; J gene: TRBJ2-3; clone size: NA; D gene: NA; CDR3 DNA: TGTGCCAGCAGTGAAACCCTAGCAGATACGCAGTATTTT; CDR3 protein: CASSETLADTQYF
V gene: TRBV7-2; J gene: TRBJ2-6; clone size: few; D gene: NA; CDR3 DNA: TGTGCCAGCAGCTTAGGTAAAACTGGGGCCAACGTCCTGACTTTC; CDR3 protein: CASSLGKTGANVLTF
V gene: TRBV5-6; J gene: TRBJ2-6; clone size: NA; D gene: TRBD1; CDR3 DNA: TGTGCCAGCAGCTACGAGAGAGCAGGGGGCGTCTCTGGGGCCAACGTCCTGACTTTC; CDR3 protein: CASSYERAGGVSGANVLTF
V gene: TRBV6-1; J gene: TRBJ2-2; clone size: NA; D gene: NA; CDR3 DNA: TGTGCCAGCAGTGAAGCCAACTGGAACACCGGGGAGCTGTTTTTT; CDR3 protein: CASSEANWNTGELFF
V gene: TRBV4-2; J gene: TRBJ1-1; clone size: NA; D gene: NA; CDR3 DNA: TGTGCCAGCAGCCTCGACCAGCGGCGGTACACTGAAGCTTTCTTT; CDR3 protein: CASSLDQRRYTEAFF
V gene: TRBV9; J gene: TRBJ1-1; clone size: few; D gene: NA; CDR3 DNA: TGTGCCAGCAGCCCACAGGGAGGGCGGAACACTGAAGCTTTCTTT; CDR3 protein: CASSPQGGRNTEAFF
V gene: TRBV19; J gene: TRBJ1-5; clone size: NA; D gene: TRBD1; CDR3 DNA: TGTGCCAGTTCCCTTCGACAGGGGGACCAGCCCCAGCATTTT; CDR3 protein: CASSLRQGDQPQHF
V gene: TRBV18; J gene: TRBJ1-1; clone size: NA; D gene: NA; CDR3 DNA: TGTGCCAGCTCACCAGGCGGGTCCTCTGAAGCTTTCTTT; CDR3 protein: CASSPGGSSEAFF
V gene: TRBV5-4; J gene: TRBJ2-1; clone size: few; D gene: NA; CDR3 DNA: TGTGCCAGCAGCTTGGATCCGGGGGTTGAGCAGTTCTTC; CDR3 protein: CASSLDPGVEQFF
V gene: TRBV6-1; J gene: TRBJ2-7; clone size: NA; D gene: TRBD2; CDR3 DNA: TGTGCCAGCAGTGATTCGGGGGTAGCGGGGACGTTCTACGAGCAGTACTTC; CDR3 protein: CASSDSGVAGTFYEQYF
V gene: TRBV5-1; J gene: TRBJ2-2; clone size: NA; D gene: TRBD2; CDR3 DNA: TGCGCCAGCGGCGGGAGTAGAGGGGAGCTGTTTTTT; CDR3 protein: CASGGSRGELFF
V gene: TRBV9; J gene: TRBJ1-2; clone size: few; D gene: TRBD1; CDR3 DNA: TGTGCCAGCAGCGTTGGGACAGGGGGTGGGGTCTTCGGGGGCTACACCTTC; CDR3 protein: CASSVGTGGGVFGGYTF
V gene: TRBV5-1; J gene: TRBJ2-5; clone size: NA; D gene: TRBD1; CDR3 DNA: TGCGCCAGCAGCTTACCCCAGGGGGAAGAGACCCAGTACTTC; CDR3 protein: CASSLPQGEETQYF
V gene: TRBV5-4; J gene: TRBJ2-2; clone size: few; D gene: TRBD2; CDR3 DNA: TGTGCCAGCAGCTTGGGAGGACTAGCGACCGGGGAGCTGTTTTTT; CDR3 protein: CASSLGGLATGELFF
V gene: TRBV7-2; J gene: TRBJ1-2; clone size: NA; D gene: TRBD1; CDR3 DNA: TGTGCCAGCAGCCTCGACAGGGTGGCCGGACAGGGCTACACCTTC; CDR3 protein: CASSLDRVAGQGYTF
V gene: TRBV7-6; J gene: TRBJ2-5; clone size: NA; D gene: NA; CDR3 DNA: TGTGCCAGCAGCTTAAGGGGGTCGCGACCTGGGGGTAAGGTAGAGACCCAGTACTTC; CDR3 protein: CASSLRGSRPGGKVETQYF